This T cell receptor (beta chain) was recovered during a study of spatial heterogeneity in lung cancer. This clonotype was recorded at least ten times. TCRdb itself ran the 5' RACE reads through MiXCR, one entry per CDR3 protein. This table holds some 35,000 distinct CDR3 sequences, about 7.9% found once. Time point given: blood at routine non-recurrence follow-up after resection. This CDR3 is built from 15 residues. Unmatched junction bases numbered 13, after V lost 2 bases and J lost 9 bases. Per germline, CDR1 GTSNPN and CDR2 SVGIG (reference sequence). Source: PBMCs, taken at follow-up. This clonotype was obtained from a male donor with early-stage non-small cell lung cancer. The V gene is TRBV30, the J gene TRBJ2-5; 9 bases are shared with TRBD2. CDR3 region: CAWSPMIGTSYAQYF. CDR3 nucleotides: TGTGCCTGGAGTCCAATGATAGGGACTAGCTATGCCCAGTACTTC.